One and the same sample provided the 19 T cell receptor beta chains below, sequenced in a study of response to subunit inactivated influenza vaccine. TCRdb fed the RT-PCR reads into MiXCR, producing one record per CDR3 protein. Of about 530,000 distinct CDR3 sequences detected, approximately 12% appear once; the ten largest clones hold roughly 10%. This specimen was PBMCs from blood, taken on the day of vaccination. The receptors derive from a man aged 50 or older who received an inactivated influenza vaccine.

The sample holds many counts of this clonotype. J is TRBJ2-5 and V is TRBV7-8; D is uncertain. The ends were cut back, 4 bases at V and 5 bases at J, with 14 bases in the middle. CDR3 length equals 14 residues. The germline V gene encodes CDR1 SGHVS and CDR2 FQNEAQ. The chain's CDR3 is CASSSLPVTETQYF. DNA of the CDR3: TGTGCCAGCAGCTCCCTTCCAGTTACGGAGACCCAGTACTTC.

This clonotype was observed a few times. V is TRBV7-9 and J is TRBJ2-3, with D perhaps being TRBD1 or TRBD2 (5 bases each). The germline V and J ends were trimmed by 5 bases and 5 bases, with 11 bases remaining between them. The CDR3 extends over 13 amino acids. Germline CDR1 and CDR2: SEHNR and FQNEAQ (reference sequence). The CDR3 spells CASSLTGRDTQYF. The CDR3, as DNA: TGTGCCAGCAGCCTCACGGGGCGAGATACGCAGTATTTT.

This clonotype came up a few times. V usage is TRBV12-3 or TRBV12-4 and J usage is TRBJ1-3, with 7 bases identical to TRBD1. Trimming removed 5 bases from V and 4 bases from J; junction bases left unmatched: 8. The CDR3 is made up of 15 amino acids. The CDR3 region is CASSKTGYQGNTIYF. CDR3 in DNA: TGTGCCAGCAGTAAGACAGGGTATCAAGGAAACACCATATATTTT.

This chain connects TRBV6-1 to TRBJ2-1; D remains unclear. This CDR3 is 13 amino acids long. Deletions cut 6 bases from V and 9 bases from J, with 15 bases between. Germline V gene data show CDR1 as MNHNS and CDR2 as SASEGT. CDR3 bases: TGTGCCAGCAGAAGAACATGGGTTGGTGAGCAGTTCTTC. Protein sequence: CASRRTWVGEQFF.

In its sample, this clonotype was seen many times. This chain uses TRBV5-1 with TRBJ2-5, with 7 bases aligning to TRBD1. After removal of 0 bases from V and 1 base from J, the junction contained 6 bases not matched to a gene. Germline V gives CDR1 SGHRS, CDR2 YFSETQ. CDR3 size: 16 residues. In DNA, the CDR3 is TGCGCCAGCAGCTTGGGCTCAGGGGGTGGCCAAGAGACCCAGTACTTC. Encoded protein: CASSLGSGGGQETQYF.

This clonotype was detected ten times or more. This sequence joins TRBV28 and TRBJ2-7; D is ambiguous. The germline V gene encodes CDR1 MDHEN and CDR2 SYDVKM. CDR3 length equals 17 residues. V was cut by 2 bases and J by 0 bases, with 17 bases left in between. This CDR3 reads CASSLVRGRSSSYEQYF. The DNA for the CDR3 is TGTGCCAGCAGTTTAGTTCGAGGCAGGAGTTCCTCCTACGAGCAGTACTTC.

This clonotype appeared a few times. V is TRBV18 and J is TRBJ2-7; TRBD1 agrees at 7 bases. Looked up from germline, CDR1 is KGHSH and CDR2 is LQKENI. The trim removed 3 bases at V and 5 bases at J, leaving 10 bases unmatched. The CDR3 spans 15 residues. CDR3 bases: TGTGCCAGCTCACCGAGACCGGGACAGACGAACGAGCAGTACTTC. Protein: CASSPRPGQTNEQYF.

This clonotype occurred many times. The chain joins TRBV4-1 to TRBJ2-2, with 7 bases lining up with TRBD1. Germline V lookup: CDR1 MGHRA, CDR2 YSYEKL. The length of the CDR3 is 13 residues. With V trimmed by 2 bases and J by 10 bases, 4 bases remained unmatched. The CDR3 sequence: CASSQPGQPELFF. CDR3 coding DNA: TGCGCCAGCAGCCAACCGGGACAGCCGGAGCTGTTTTTT.

A few counts support this clonotype. The chain employs TRBV6-2 or TRBV6-3 and TRBJ1-1; 8 nucleotides agree with TRBD1. Per germline, CDR1 MNHEY and CDR2 SVGEGT. The V segment lost 7 bases and the J segment 7 bases; nucleotides outside the gene matches: 8. This CDR3 is 13 amino acids long. CDR3 amino acids: CASIQDRDGEAFF. CDR3 sequence (DNA): TGTGCCAGCATTCAGGACAGGGACGGTGAAGCTTTCTTT.

With respect to this clonotype: This sequence may be a read error, since a much larger clone differs from it by one base. The rearrangement links TRBV5-6 to TRBJ2-1; 7 bases agree with TRBD2. The CDR3 runs 13 residues. Germline trimming cut 4 bases from V and 8 bases from J; bases unmatched to any gene: 6. CDR1 is SGHDT and CDR2 is YYEEEE in the germline V gene. The CDR3 is CASSRLADDEQFF. The CDR3 coding sequence is TGTGCCAGCAGCCGCCTAGCGGACGATGAGCAGTTCTTC.

This clonotype was detected only a few times. Here the CDR3 DNA reads TGTGCCACCAGCACAGGGCAGGAGACCCAGTACTTC. Amino acid sequence: CATSTGQETQYF. This sequence joins TRBV15 and TRBJ2-5, with D possibly matching TRBD1 (5 bases). This CDR3 comprises 12 residues. Germline loops: CDR1 LNHNV, CDR2 YYDKDF (reference sequence). The V gene lost 4 bases and the J gene lost 5 bases, with 8 bases spanning the gap. Full variable domain (outside the CDR3, taken from reference TRBV15 and TRBJ2-5): DAMVIQNPRYQVTQFGKPVTLSCSQTLNHNVMYWYQQKSSQAPKLLFHYYDKDFNNEADTPDNFQSRRPNTSFCFLDIRSPGLGDTAMYLCATSTGQETQYFGPGTRLLVL.

This sequence joins TRBV5-1 and TRBJ2-3; 10 positions agree with TRBD2. The CDR3 is 15 residues long. The germline V gene encodes CDR1 SGHRS and CDR2 YFSETQ. Germline trimming cut 2 bases from V and 6 bases from J; bases unmatched to any gene: 6. The CDR3 DNA is TGCGCCAGCAGCTTCACTAGCGGGGAATCTGATACGCAGTATTTT. Encoded protein: CASSFTSGESDTQYF.

This clonotype showed up many times. This chain connects TRBV12-3 or TRBV12-4 to TRBJ2-7; 8 bases map to TRBD1. The CDR3 has 14 residues. V dropped 6 bases and J dropped 1; count of bases not matched to a gene: 5. CDR3: CASSRGTGSYEQYF. DNA of the CDR3: TGTGCCAGCAGCCGGGGGACAGGATCCTACGAGCAGTACTTC.

The chain employs TRBV5-4 and TRBJ2-1, with 8 positions matching TRBD1. This CDR3 region has 15 residues. Per the germline V gene, CDR1 is SGHNT and CDR2 is YYREEE (reference sequence). After removal of 4 bases from V and 2 bases from J, the junction contained 5 bases not matched to a gene. Here the CDR3 DNA reads TGTGCCAGCAGCCACAGGGACAGGACCTACAATGAGCAGTTCTTC. This codes for CASSHRDRTYNEQFF. Supplemented by reference TRBV5-4 and TRBJ2-1, the full variable domain reads ETGVTQSPTHLIKTRGQQVTLRCSSQSGHNTVSWYQQALGQGPQFIFQYYREEENGRGNFPPRFSGLQFPNYSSELNVNALELDDSALYLCASSHRDRTYNEQFFGPGTRLTVL.

The sample holds a few counts of this clonotype. The rearrangement links TRBV4-2 to TRBJ2-7; D assignment may be TRBD1 or TRBD2 (5 bases each). V dropped 0 bases and J dropped 2 bases, with 11 bases sitting between them. CDR1 is LGHNA and CDR2 is YNFKEQ in the germline V gene. The CDR3 is made up of 15 amino acids. In nucleotides, the CDR3 is TGTGCCAGCAGCCAAGATTCCTGGGGGACCTACGAGCAGTACTTC. Protein: CASSQDSWGTYEQYF.

This clonotype has at least ten counts. The V gene is TRBV5-1, the J gene TRBJ2-5, with D perhaps TRBD2 (6 bases). The germline V gene encodes CDR1 SGHRS and CDR2 YFSETQ. CDR3 length: 15 residues. The ends were cut back, 2 bases at V and 1 base at J, with 12 bases in the middle. CDR3 DNA sequence: TGCGCCAGCAGCTTCGGGGGACGGACCCAAGAGACCCAGTACTTC. Translated: CASSFGGRTQETQYF. Variable domain in full (rest from reference TRBV5-1 and TRBJ2-5): KAGVTQTPRYLIKTRGQQVTLSCSPISGHRSVSWYQQTPGQGLQFLFEYFSETQRNKGNFPGRFSGRQFSNSRSEMNVSTLELGDSALYLCASSFGGRTQETQYFGPGTRLLVL.

This clonotype has at least ten counts. The chain has TRBV29-1 and TRBJ2-1; D is tentatively TRBD1 or TRBD2 (7 bases each). CDR3 size: 12 residues. The germline CDR1 and CDR2 sequences are SQVTM and ANQGSEA. V gave up 7 bases and J gave up 9 bases, with 16 bases separating them. The DNA of the CDR3 is TGCAGCGCTGGACCAGGGGGGGGTGAGCAGTTCTTC. Its protein product is CSAGPGGGEQFF.

The chain is built from TRBV12-3 or TRBV12-4 and TRBJ2-3, with no clear D. V was trimmed by 4 bases and J by 0 bases, leaving 11 bases between them. The CDR3 runs 15 residues. In DNA form, the CDR3 reads TGTGCCAGCAGTTCCCCCCAGAAAAGCACAGATACGCAGTATTTT. It is translated as CASSSPQKSTDTQYF.

The rearrangement uses TRBV28 and TRBJ1-5; D is uncertain. Germline loops: CDR1 MDHEN, CDR2 SYDVKM. V shed 8 bases and J shed 6 bases, with 17 bases lying between them. The CDR3 consists of 14 residues. The CDR3 DNA follows: TGTGCCAGCCGATGGGCCAGGAACAGTCAGCCCCAGCATTTT. Translated, it gives CASRWARNSQPQHF.